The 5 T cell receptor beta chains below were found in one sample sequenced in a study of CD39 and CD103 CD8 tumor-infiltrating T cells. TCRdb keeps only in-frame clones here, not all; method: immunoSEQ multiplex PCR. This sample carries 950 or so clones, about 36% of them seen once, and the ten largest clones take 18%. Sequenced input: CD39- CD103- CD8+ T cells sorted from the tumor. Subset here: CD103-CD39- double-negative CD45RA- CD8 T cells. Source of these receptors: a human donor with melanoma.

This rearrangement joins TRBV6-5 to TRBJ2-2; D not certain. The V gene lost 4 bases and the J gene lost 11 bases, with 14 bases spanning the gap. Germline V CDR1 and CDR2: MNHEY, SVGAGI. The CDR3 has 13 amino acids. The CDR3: CASSLFVPGELFF. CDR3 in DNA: TGTGCCAGCAGTTTATTCGTCCCGGGCGAGCTGTTTTTT.

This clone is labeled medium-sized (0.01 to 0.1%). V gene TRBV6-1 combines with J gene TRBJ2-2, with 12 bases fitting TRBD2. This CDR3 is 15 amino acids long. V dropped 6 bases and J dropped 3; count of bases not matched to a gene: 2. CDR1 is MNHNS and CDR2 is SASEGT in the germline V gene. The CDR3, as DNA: TGTGCCAGCAGCCGGACTAGCGGGGACACCGGGGAGCTGTTTTTT. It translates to CASSRTSGDTGELFF.

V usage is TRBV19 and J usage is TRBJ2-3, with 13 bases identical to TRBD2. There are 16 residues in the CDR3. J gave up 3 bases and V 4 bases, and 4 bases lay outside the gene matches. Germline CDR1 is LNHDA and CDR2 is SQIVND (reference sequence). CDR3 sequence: CASSTRTSGSTDTQYF. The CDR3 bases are TGTGCCAGTAGTACCCGGACTAGCGGGAGTACAGATACGCAGTATTTT.

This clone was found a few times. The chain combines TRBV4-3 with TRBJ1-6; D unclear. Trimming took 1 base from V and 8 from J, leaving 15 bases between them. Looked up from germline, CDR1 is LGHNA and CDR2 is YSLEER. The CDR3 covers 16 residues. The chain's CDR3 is CASSQVVSQAHSPLHF. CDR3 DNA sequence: TGCGCCAGCAGCCAAGTCGTGAGTCAGGCGCATTCACCCCTCCACTTT.

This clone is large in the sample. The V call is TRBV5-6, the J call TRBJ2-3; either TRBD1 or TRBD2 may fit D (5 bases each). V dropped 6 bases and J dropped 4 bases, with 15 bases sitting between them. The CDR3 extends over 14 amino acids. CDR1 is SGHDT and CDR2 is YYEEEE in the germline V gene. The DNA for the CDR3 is TGTGCCAGCACTCTGGGGACCTTCGCAGATACGCAGTATTTT. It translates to CASTLGTFADTQYF. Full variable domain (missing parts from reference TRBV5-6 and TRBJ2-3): DAGVTQSPTHLIKTRGQQVTLRCSPKSGHDTVSWYQQALGQGPQFIFQYYEEEERQRGNFPDRFSGHQFPNYSSELNVNALLLGDSALYLCASTLGTFADTQYFGPGTRLTVL.